The 5 T cell receptor beta chains given below trace back to one sample, sequenced in a study of cytotoxic CD8 clonotypes in ibrutinib-treated CLL. Only in-frame clones appear in the TCRdb table, and some are missing; sequencing was by immunoSEQ multiplex PCR. This table has around 41,000 clones, about 70% appearing once. Specimen: PBMCs, collected at disease progression, from a patient treated with ibrutinib. The receptors were gathered from a human donor with chronic lymphocytic leukemia.

V gene TRBV7-3 combines with J gene TRBJ2-1; D is possibly TRBD2 (5 bases). The CDR3 runs 16 residues. Trimming shortened V by 4 bases and J by 7 bases, and 20 bases separated the two germline ends. Germline V gene sequence: CDR1 SGHTA, CDR2 FQGTGA. CDR3 sequence: CASSSGRAGQRNEQFF. The CDR3 DNA reads TGTGCCAGCAGCTCAGGCCGGGCGGGTCAGCGAAATGAGCAGTTCTTC.

The chain joins TRBV5-1 to TRBJ2-7; 14 nucleotides line up with TRBD2. With V trimmed by 4 bases and J by 3 bases, 6 bases remained unmatched. There are 16 residues in the CDR3. Germline values: CDR1 SGHRS, CDR2 YFSETQ. In DNA, the CDR3 is TGCGCCAGCAGCCTGGTAGGACTAGCGGGAGGCTACGAGCAGTACTTC. It is translated as CASSLVGLAGGYEQYF. The entire variable domain, with the rest obtained from reference TRBV5-1 and TRBJ2-7, is as follows: KAGVTQTPRYLIKTRGQQVTLSCSPISGHRSVSWYQQTPGQGLQFLFEYFSETQRNKGNFPGRFSGRQFSNSRSEMNVSTLELGDSALYLCASSLVGLAGGYEQYFGPGTRLTVT.

This clone was seen once. One end of the junction is discordant with germline, which a read error may explain. J is TRBJ2-3 and V is TRBV4-1; 12 bases align to TRBD2. The CDR3 has 22 amino acids. Per the germline V gene, CDR1 is MGHRA and CDR2 is YSYEKL. The CDR3 nucleotides read TGCGCCAGGAGCCCGTCTAAACTGAGACTAGCGGGAGAATGGTGTGGGAAAGATACGCAGTATTTT. It yields the protein CARSPSKLRLAGEWCGKDTQYF.

Concerning this clone: One end of the junction is discordant with germline, which a read error may explain. The chain combines TRBV7-7 with TRBJ2-1, with D maybe TRBD2 (7 bases). The CDR3 spans 15 residues. Germline CDR1 is SSHAT and CDR2 is FNYEAQ (reference sequence). The CDR3 DNA sequence: TGTGCTAGCAGCTTAGGAAGGGGGGGGCGGAATGAGCAGTTCTTC. Translated, it gives CASSLGRGGRNEQFF.

J is TRBJ2-1 and V is TRBV11-2; D might be TRBD2 (6 bases). This CDR3 contains 14 residues. CDR1 is SGHAT, CDR2 FQNNGV, per germline. Trimming removed 5 bases from V and 4 bases from J, with 12 bases in between. CDR3 coding DNA: TGTGCCAGCAGCGGCGGGACCCTATACAATGAGCAGTTCTTC. Protein sequence: CASSGGTLYNEQFF.